The rows below give T cell receptor beta chains drawn from one sample of a study of early T cells in non-severe SARS-CoV-2 infection. TCRdb re-analysed the 5' RACE reads in MiXCR, keeping a single row per CDR3 protein. The profile shows roughly 81,000 distinct CDR3 sequences, about 6.5% of them singletons. The specimen sequenced was whole blood. Source of these receptors: an adult who was a healthcare worker with PCR-confirmed SARS-CoV-2 infection or an uninfected control (not recorded which). The CDR3 runs from the conserved cysteine through the conserved F or W. The D gene is left open where the match is weak. Clone size is not always given. Where it is, it says once, few, many or a class for expanded clones.

many	13	TRBJ1-2	-	TRBV18	CASSPPGPYGYTF	TGTGCCAGCTCACCACCGGGCCCCTATGGCTACACCTTC
few	19	TRBJ1-5	-	TRBV12-3/TRBV12-4	CASSLAPLLRRASNQPQHF	TGTGCCAGCAGTTTAGCCCCCTTGTTGCGACGGGCTAGCAATCAGCCCCAGCATTTT
many	14	TRBJ2-5	TRBD2	TRBV20-1	CSARVAGLQETQYF	TGCAGTGCTAGGGTAGCGGGCCTACAAGAGACCCAGTACTTC
few	16	TRBJ1-6	TRBD1	TRBV2	CASSDRAGTGNSPLHF	TGTGCCAGCAGTGATCGCGCTGGGACAGGGAACTCACCCCTCCACTTT
few	15	TRBJ2-6	-	TRBV6-1	CASSEARTGANVLTF	TGTGCCAGCAGTGAAGCCCGGACAGGGGCCAACGTCCTGACTTTC
-	15	TRBJ1-5	TRBD1	TRBV27	CASSLGTAFNQPQHF	TGTGCCAGCAGCCTAGGGACAGCATTTAATCAGCCCCAGCATTTT
many	15	TRBJ2-5	TRBD1	TRBV7-9	CASSLPGQRQETQYF	TGTGCCAGCAGCTTACCGGGACAGCGACAAGAGACCCAGTACTTC
few	13	TRBJ2-1	-	TRBV2	CASSDDSYNEQFF	TGTGCCAGCAGTGATGACAGCTACAATGAGCAGTTCTTC
few	16	TRBJ2-5	-	TRBV5-5	CASSHEVKSSAETQYF	TGTGCCAGCAGCCACGAGGTAAAGTCGAGCGCAGAGACCCAGTACTTC
-	14	TRBJ2-7	TRBD2	TRBV11-2	CASSLDRGGREQYF	TGTGCCAGCAGCTTAGATCGCGGGGGGCGCGAGCAGTACTTC
many	14	TRBJ2-1	-	TRBV19	CASSAGPPGSEQFF	TGTGCCAGTTCGGCAGGACCCCCGGGAAGTGAGCAGTTCTTC
-	14	TRBJ1-5	-	TRBV10-2	CASSESRYNQPQHF	TGCGCCAGCAGTGAGTCGCGGTACAATCAGCCCCAGCATTTT